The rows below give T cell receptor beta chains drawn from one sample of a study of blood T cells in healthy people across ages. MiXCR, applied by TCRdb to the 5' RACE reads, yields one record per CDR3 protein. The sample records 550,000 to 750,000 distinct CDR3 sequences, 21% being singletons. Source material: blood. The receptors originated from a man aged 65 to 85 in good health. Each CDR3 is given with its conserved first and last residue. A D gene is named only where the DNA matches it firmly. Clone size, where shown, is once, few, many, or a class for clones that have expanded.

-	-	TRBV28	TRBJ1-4	CASSSTGSTNEKLFF	TGTGCCAGCAGTTCGACAGGATCAACTAATGAAAAACTGTTTTTT
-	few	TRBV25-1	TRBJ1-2	CASSERGGGYTF	TGTGCCAGCAGTGAAAGGGGAGGAGGCTACACCTTC
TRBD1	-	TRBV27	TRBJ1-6	CASSLYGGQAHYNSPLHF	TGTGCCAGCAGTTTATATGGAGGACAGGCCCACTATAATTCACCCCTCCACTTT
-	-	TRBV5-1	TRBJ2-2	CASQLREVTTGELFF	TGCGCCAGCCAACTCAGGGAAGTAACCACCGGGGAGCTGTTTTTT
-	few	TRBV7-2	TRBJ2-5	CASSGTPNTGETQYF	TGTGCCAGCAGCGGAACACCAAACACAGGGGAGACCCAGTACTTC
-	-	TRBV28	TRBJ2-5	CASSSSVGLQETQYF	TGTGCCAGCAGCTCCTCTGTTGGGCTCCAAGAGACCCAGTACTTC
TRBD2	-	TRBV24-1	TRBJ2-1	CATSDERTSGRREQFF	TGTGCCACCAGTGATGAAAGGACTAGCGGGAGACGTGAGCAGTTCTTC
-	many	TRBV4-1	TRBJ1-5	CASSQGQSGRFSNQPQHF	TGCGCCAGCAGCCAAGGGCAATCGGGACGGTTTAGCAATCAGCCCCAGCATTTT
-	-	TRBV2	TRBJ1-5	CASSGGASPNQPQHF	TGTGCCAGCAGTGGGGGGGCCAGTCCAAATCAGCCCCAGCATTTT
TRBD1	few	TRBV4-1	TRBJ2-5	CASSPTGGSLETQYF	TGCGCCAGCAGCCCGACAGGGGGCAGTTTAGAGACCCAGTACTTC
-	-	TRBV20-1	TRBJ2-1	CSVPSVVVDNEQFF	TGCAGTGTACCAAGCGTGGTAGTAGACAATGAGCAGTTCTTC
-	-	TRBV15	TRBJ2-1	CATSSFPGQGGNEQFF	TGTGCCACCAGCAGTTTTCCGGGACAAGGGGGGAATGAGCAGTTCTTC
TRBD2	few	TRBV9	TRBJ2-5	CASSVGSGRARKQETQYF	TGTGCCAGCAGCGTAGGTAGCGGGAGGGCAAGAAAACAAGAGACCCAGTACTTC
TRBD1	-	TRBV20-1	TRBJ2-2	CSAEFTGANTGELFF	TGCAGTGCCGAGTTCACAGGGGCGAACACCGGGGAGCTGTTTTTT
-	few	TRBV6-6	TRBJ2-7	CASSKQQGPYEQYF	TGTGCCAGCAGTAAGCAACAGGGACCCTACGAGCAGTACTTC
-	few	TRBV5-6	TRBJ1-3	CASSLDSRSGNTIYF	TGTGCCAGCAGCTTGGACAGCCGCTCTGGAAACACCATATATTTT
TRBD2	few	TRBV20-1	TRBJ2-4	CSAPTSGRAKNIQYF	TGCAGTGCACCCACTAGCGGGAGGGCCAAAAACATTCAGTACTTC
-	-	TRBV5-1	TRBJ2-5	CASSFGESQTQYF	TGCGCCAGCAGCTTCGGCGAATCACAAACCCAGTACTTC
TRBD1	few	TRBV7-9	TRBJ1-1	CASSLDGTGAFAFF	TGTGCCAGCAGCTTAGATGGGACAGGGGCTTTTGCTTTCTTT
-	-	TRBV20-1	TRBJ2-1	CSVQMPGSSYNEQFF	TGCAGTGTTCAAATGCCGGGGTCCTCCTACAATGAGCAGTTCTTC
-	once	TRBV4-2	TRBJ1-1	CASSQDLLVGGRFILTEAFF	TGTGCCAGCAGCCAAGATCTGTTAGTTGGGGGACGGTTCATACTCACTGAAGCTTTCTTT
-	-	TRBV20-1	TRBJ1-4	CSARESWRDEKLFF	TGCAGTGCTAGAGAGTCCTGGAGAGATGAAAAACTGTTTTTT
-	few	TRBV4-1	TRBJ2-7	CASSQDYPASSWEQYF	TGCGCCAGCAGCCAAGATTATCCGGCTAGCTCATGGGAGCAGTACTTC
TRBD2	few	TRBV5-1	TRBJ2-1	CASSLGREGLEQFF	TGCGCCAGCAGCTTGGGGCGGGAGGGCCTTGAGCAGTTCTTC
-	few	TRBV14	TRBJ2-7	CASSTQREQYF	TGTGCCAGCAGCACACAGCGGGAGCAGTACTTC
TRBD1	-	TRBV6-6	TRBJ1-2	CASSLTGLEGYTF	TGTGCCAGCAGTTTGACAGGGTTGGAAGGCTACACCTTC
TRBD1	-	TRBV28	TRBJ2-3	CASSQGQGDTQYF	TGTGCCAGCAGCCAGGGACAGGGGGATACGCAGTATTTT
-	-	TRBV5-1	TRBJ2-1	CASSFAEISYNEQFF	TGCGCCAGCAGCTTCGCCGAAATCTCCTACAATGAGCAGTTCTTC
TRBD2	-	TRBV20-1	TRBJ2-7	CSARDRRLAGGPYEQYF	TGCAGTGCTAGAGATCGCCGACTAGCGGGAGGTCCTTACGAGCAGTACTTC
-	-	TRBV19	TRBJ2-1	CASSIDGGVNEQFF	TGTGCCAGTAGTATAGATGGCGGCGTCAATGAGCAGTTCTTC
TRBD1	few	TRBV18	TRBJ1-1	CASSPRTGENTEAFF	TGTGCCAGCTCACCACGGACAGGGGAAAACACTGAAGCTTTCTTT
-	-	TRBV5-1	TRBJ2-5	CASSLTGDVFQGTQHF	TGCGCCAGCAGCTTGACTGGTGATGTCTTCCAGGGGACCCAGCACTTC
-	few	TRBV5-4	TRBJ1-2	CASSFRQGNYGYTF	TGTGCCAGCAGCTTCCGGCAGGGGAACTATGGCTACACCTTC
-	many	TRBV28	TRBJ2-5	CASSAPSAQYF	TGTGCCAGCAGTGCCCCGAGTGCCCAGTACTTC
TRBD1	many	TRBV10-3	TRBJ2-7	CAISVQGEYEQYF	TGTGCCATCAGTGTACAGGGGGAGTACGAGCAGTACTTC
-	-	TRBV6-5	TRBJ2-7	CASSYDSSYEQYF	TGTGCCAGCAGTTACGACAGCTCATACGAGCAGTACTTC
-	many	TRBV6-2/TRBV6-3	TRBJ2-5	CASSYTRETQYF	TGTGCCAGCAGTTACACGAGAGAGACCCAGTACTTC
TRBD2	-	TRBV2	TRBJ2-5	CASSWRKAGDRETQYF	TGTGCCAGCAGCTGGAGAAAAGCGGGGGACCGAGAGACCCAGTACTTC
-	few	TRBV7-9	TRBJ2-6	CASSLGTAHSGANVLTF	TGTGCCAGCAGCTTGGGGACGGCACACTCTGGGGCCAACGTCCTGACTTTC
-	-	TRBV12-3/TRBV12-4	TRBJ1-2	CASIKLRTDGYTF	TGTGCCAGCATCAAATTAAGGACAGATGGCTACACCTTC